This entry describes one TCR beta chain. This entry comes from a study of blood T cell repertoires in COVID-19. Germline lookup yields CDR1 SGHRS and CDR2 YFSETQ. The CDR3 has 18 amino acids. The ends lost 1 base at V and 0 bases at J; junction bases unmatched: 9. Libraries were prepared by immunoSEQ multiplex PCR; TCRdb keeps only in-frame clonotypes and omits some of them. The sample shows about 150,000 clones, around four fifths of them seen only once. The chain links TRBV5-1 to TRBJ1-4; 7 nucleotides line up with TRBD1. The receptor was derived from a woman older than 75 with COVID-19, enrolled during active disease. Material: peripheral blood. CDR3 sequence: CASSLSPGQISTNEKLFF. The CDR3 DNA reads TGCGCCAGCAGCTTGTCCCCGGGACAGATATCAACTAATGAAAAACTGTTTTTT.